This T cell receptor (beta chain) was recovered during a study of Ad26.COV2.S vaccination and SARS-CoV-2 variants. Study-level points and caveats: Researchers reported similar non-spike TCR breadth in vaccine and placebo recipients. Total responses of T cells may have been underestimated by the analyses of TCR breadth and depth.

Notes on this clone: Its antigen is undetermined.

As for treatment: around 19 received Ad26.COV2.S at low or high dose, single or two shots; 5 received placebo; per-sample allocation not given. Day 63 following the first vaccine or placebo injection was when the samples were taken. This vaccine is an Ad26 vector that expresses the Wuhan-strain SARS-CoV-2 spike. Clones were read by immunoSEQ multiplex PCR, and TCRdb kept only the in-frame ones, dropping some. The sample has hundreds of thousands of clones; 70% to 90% are singletons. The material sequenced was peripheral blood, taken in a trial of Ad26.COV2.S vaccine versus placebo. The source of this sequence is a person aged 18-60 years who received the Ad26.COV2.S COVID-19 vaccine or a placebo.

CDR3 coding DNA: TGTGCCAGCAGCTTAGCTCCGACTAGGTGGGCCAAAAACATTCAGTACTTC. The encoded protein is CASSLAPTRWAKNIQYF. This chain links TRBV7-2 with TRBJ2-4; possible D gene TRBD2, 6 bases. This CDR3 has 17 residues. Germline-derived CDR1 and CDR2 are SGHTA and FQGNSA. Trimming left V 0 bases short and J 1 base short, with 13 bases between. Full variable domain (outside the CDR3, taken from reference TRBV7-2 and TRBJ2-4): GAGVSQSPSNKVTEKGKDVELRCDPISGHTALYWYRQSLGQGLEFLIYFQGNSAPDKSGLPSDRFSAERTGGSVSTLTIQRTQQEDSAVYLCASSLAPTRWAKNIQYFGAGTRLSVL.